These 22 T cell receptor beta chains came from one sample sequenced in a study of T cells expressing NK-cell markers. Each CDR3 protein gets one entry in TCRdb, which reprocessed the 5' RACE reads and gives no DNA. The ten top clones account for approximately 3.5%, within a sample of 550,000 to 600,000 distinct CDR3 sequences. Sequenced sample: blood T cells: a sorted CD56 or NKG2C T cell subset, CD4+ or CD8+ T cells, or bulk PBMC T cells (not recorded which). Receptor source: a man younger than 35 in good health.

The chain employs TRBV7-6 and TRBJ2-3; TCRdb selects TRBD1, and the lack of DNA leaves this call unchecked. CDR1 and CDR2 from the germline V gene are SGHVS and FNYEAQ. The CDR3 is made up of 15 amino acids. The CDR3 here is CASSFNRGPRNTQYF.

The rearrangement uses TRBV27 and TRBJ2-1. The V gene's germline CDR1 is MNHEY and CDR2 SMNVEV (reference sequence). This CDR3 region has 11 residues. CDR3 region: CASSFHAEQFF.

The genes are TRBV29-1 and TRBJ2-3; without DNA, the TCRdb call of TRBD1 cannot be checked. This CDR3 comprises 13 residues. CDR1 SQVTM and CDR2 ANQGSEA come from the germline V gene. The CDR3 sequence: CSVARGRTDTQYF.

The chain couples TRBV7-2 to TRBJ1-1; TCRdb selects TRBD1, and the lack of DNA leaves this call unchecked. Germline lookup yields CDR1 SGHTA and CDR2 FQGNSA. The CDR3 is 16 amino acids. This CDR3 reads CASSPPGTGFYTEAFF.

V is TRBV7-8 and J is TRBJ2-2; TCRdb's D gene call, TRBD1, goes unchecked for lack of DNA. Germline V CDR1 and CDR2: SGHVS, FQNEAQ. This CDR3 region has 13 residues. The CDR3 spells CASSLGPRGELFF.

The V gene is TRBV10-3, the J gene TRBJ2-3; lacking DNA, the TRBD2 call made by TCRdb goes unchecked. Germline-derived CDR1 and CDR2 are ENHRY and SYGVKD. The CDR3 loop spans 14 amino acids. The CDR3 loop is CAAGTSGITDTQYF.

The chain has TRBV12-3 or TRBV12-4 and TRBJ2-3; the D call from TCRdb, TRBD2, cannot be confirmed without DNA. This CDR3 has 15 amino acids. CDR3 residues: CASRLGLQLTDTQYF.

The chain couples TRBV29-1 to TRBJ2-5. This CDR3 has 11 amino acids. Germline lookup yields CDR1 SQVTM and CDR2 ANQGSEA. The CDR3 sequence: CSVELSETQYF.

CDR3 amino acids: CASRPSQFHKLAGPDTQYF. This chain links TRBV12-3 or TRBV12-4 with TRBJ2-3; TCRdb's assignment of TRBD2 cannot be checked, as there is no DNA. CDR3 length: 19 residues.

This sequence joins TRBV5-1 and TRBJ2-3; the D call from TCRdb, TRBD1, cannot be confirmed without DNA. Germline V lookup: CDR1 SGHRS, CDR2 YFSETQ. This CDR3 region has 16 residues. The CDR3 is CASSSLGAGGTDTQYF.

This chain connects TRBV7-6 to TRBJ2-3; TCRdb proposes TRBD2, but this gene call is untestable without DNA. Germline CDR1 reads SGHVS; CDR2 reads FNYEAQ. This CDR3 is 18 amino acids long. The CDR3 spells CASSLGGWQGLGGDTQYF.

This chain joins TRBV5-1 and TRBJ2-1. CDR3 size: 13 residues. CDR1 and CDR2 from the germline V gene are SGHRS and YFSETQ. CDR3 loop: CASSPQERNEQFF.

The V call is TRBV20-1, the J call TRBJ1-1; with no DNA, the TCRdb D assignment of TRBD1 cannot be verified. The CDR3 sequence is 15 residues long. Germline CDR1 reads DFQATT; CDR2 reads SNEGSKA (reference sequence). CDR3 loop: CSAPKTTGGWKRAFF.

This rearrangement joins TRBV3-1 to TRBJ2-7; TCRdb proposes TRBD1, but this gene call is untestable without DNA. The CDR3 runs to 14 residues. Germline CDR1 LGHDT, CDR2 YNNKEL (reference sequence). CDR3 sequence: CASSQLGAGNEQYF.

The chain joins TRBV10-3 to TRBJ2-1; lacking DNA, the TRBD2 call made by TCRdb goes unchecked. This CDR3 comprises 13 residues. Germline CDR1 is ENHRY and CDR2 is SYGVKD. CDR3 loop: CAALSFSGGPGFF.

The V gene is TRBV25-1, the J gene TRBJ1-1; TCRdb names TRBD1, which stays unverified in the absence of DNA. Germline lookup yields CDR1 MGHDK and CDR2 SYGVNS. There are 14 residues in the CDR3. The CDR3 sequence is CASRAPGGTTEAFF.

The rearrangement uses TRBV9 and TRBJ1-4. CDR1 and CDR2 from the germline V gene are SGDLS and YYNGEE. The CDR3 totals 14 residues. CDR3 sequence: CASSARDSNEKLFF.

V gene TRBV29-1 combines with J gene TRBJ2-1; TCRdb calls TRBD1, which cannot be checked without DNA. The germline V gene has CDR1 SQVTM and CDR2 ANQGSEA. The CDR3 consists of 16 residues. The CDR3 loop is CSAKRTDRGRDNEQFF.

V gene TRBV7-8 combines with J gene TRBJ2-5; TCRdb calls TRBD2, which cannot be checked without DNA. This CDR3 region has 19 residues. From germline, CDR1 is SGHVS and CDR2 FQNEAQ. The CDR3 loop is CASSWPQGRLAGEQETQYF. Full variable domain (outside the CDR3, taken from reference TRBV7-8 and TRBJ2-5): GAGVSQSPRYKVAKRGQDVALRCDPISGHVSLFWYQQALGQGPEFLTYFQNEAQLDKSGLPSDRFFAERPEGSVSTLKIQRTQQEDSAVYLCASSWPQGRLAGEQETQYFGPGTRLLVL.

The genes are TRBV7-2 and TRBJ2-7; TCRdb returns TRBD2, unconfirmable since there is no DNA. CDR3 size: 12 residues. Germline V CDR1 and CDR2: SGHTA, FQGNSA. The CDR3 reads CASSSGSGPQYF. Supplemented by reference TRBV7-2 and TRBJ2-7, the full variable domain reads GAGVSQSPSNKVTEKGKDVELRCDPISGHTALYWYRQSLGQGLEFLIYFQGNSAPDKSGLPSDRFSAERTGGSVSTLTIQRTQQEDSAVYLCASSSGSGPQYFGPGTRLTVT.

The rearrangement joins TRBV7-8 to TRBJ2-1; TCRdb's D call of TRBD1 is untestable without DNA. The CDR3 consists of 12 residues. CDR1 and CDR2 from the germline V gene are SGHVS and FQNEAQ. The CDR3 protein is CASSPPKVEQFF.

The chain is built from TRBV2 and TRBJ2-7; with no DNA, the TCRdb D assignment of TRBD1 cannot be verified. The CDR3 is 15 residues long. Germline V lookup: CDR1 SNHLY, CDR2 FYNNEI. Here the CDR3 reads CASSEWGGPSYEQYF.